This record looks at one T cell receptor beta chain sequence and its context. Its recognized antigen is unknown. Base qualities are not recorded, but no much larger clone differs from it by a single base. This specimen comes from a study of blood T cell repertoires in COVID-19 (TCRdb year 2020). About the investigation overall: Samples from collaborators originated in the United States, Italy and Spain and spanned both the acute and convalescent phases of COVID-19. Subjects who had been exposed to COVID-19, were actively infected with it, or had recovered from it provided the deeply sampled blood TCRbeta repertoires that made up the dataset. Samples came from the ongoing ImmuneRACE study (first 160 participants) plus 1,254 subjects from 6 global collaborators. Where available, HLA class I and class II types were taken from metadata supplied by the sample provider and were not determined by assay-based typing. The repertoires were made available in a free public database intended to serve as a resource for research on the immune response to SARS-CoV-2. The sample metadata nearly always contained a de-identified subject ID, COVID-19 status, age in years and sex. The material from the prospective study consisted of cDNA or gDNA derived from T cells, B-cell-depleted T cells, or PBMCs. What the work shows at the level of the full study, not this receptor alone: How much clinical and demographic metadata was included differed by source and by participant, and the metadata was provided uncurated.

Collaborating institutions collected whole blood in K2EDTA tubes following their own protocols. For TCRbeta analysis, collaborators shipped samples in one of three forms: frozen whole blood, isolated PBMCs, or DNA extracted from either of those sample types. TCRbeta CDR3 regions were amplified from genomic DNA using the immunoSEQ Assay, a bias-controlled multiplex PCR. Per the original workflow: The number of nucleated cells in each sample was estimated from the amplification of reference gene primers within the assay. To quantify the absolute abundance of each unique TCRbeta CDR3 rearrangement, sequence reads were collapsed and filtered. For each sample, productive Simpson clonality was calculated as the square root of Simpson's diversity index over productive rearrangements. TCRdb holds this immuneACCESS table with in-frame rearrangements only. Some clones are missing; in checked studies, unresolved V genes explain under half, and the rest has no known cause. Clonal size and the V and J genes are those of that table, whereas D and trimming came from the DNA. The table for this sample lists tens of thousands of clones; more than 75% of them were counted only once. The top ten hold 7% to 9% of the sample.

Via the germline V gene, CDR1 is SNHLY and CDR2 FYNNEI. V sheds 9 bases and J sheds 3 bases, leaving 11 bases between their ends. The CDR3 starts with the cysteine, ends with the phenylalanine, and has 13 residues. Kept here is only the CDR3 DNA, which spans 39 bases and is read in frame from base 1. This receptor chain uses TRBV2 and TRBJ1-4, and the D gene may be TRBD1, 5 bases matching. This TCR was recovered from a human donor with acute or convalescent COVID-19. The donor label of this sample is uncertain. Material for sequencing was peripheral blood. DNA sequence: TGTGCCAGTATTGGGGCGGCTAATGAAAAACTGTTTTTT. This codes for CASIGAANEKLFF. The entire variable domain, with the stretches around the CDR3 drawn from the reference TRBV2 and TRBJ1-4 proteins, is EPEVTQTPSHQVTQMGQEVILRCVPISNHLYFYWYRQILGQKVEFLVSFYNNEISEKSEIFDDQFSVERPDGSNFTLKIRSTKLEDSAMYFCASIGAANEKLFFGSGTQLSVL.